What follows are 8 T cell receptor beta chains derived from one specimen sequenced in a study of cytomegalovirus exposure and HLA in healthy donors. Profiled with immunoSEQ multiplex PCR; TCRdb holds only in-frame clones, not every one. In the table there are some 120,000 clones, 85% to 90% of which are singletons. Material for sequencing was PBMCs. The source of these receptors is a young woman in good health and CMV-seronegative.

The genes are TRBV9 and TRBJ2-3; 9 nucleotides line up with TRBD1. The CDR3 is 14 amino acids. V was pared by 4 bases and J by 4 bases, with 4 bases of the junction left unmatched. Germline loops: CDR1 SGDLS, CDR2 YYNGEE. CDR3 loop: CASSIRTGADTQYF. The DNA for the CDR3 is TGTGCCAGCAGCATCCGGACAGGGGCAGATACGCAGTATTTT. The whole variable domain, filled in from reference TRBV9 and TRBJ2-3, reads DSGVTQTPKHLITATGQRVTLRCSPRSGDLSVYWYQQSLDQGLQFLIQYYNGEERAKGNILERFSAQQFPDLHSELNLSSLELGDSALYFCASSIRTGADTQYFGPGTRLTVL.

This chain connects TRBV6-1 to TRBJ2-5; 9 positions match TRBD1. CDR3 length: 14 residues. The germline V gene encodes CDR1 MNHNS and CDR2 SASEGT. V lost 4 bases to trimming and J lost 5 bases; unmatched junction nucleotides: 5. CDR3 in amino acids: CASSVGQGWETQYF. The CDR3 region has the DNA TGTGCCAGCAGTGTGGGACAGGGATGGGAGACCCAGTACTTC.

The chain combines TRBV4-2 with TRBJ1-2, with D maybe TRBD1 (5 bases). The germline CDR1 and CDR2 sequences are LGHNA and YNFKEQ. V was pared by 4 bases and J by 1 base, with 10 bases between. The CDR3 is 14 residues long. CDR3 nucleotide sequence: TGTGCCAGCAGCCCCGGGGGGGGTAACTATGGCTACACCTTC. It codes for CASSPGGGNYGYTF.

This clone was recorded a few times. This chain joins TRBV7-6 and TRBJ2-7, with D possibly being TRBD1 (6 bases). V was cut by 5 bases and J by 9 bases, with 14 bases left in between. The CDR3 runs 12 residues. Germline-derived CDR1 and CDR2 are SGHVS and FNYEAQ. CDR3 nucleotide sequence: TGTGCCAGCAGCGCATACAGGGAAAGGCAGTACTTC. Its translation: CASSAYRERQYF.

The chain employs TRBV19 and TRBJ1-1; TRBD1 matches at 7 bases. This CDR3 is built from 14 residues. The V gene's germline CDR1 is LNHDA and CDR2 SQIVND (reference sequence). Trimming took 6 bases from V and 1 from J; bases not matched to a gene: 5. CDR3 protein: CASSTGQPNTEAFF. Written as DNA, the CDR3 is TGTGCCAGTAGCACGGGACAGCCGAACACTGAAGCTTTCTTT.

This clone was observed a few times. CDR3 nucleotides: TGTGCCAGTAGCATCGGAGCTAACTATGGCTACACCTTC. Protein product: CASSIGANYGYTF. The chain has TRBV19 and TRBJ1-2; the D is unclear. Germline CDR1 reads LNHDA; CDR2 reads SQIVND (reference sequence). CDR3 size: 13 residues. Between the trimmed V and J ends, which lost 6 bases and 0 bases, there was a span of 8 bases.

The genes are TRBV2 and TRBJ1-5, with TRBD1 identical over 8 bases. Looked up from germline, CDR1 is SNHLY and CDR2 is FYNNEI. The length of the CDR3 is 16 residues. V shed 6 bases and J 2 bases; nucleotides not matched to a gene: 9. CDR3 region: CASSSGQGGGNQPQHF. The DNA of the CDR3 is TGTGCCAGCAGCTCAGGACAGGGAGGGGGCAATCAGCCCCAGCATTTT.

J is TRBJ2-7 and V is TRBV5-4; TRBD1 matches 8 bases. Germline V gene data show CDR1 as SGHNT and CDR2 as YYREEE (reference sequence). After removal of 3 bases from V and 2 bases from J, the junction contained 4 bases not matched to a gene. The CDR3 has 14 residues. This CDR3 reads CASSSGTGAYEQYV. In DNA, the CDR3 is TGTGCCAGCAGCTCGGGGACAGGAGCCTACGAGCAGTACGTC.